Below, one T cell receptor beta chain is given with its context. No antigen is known for it. The junction and the germline gene differ at one end; a read error may be behind it. The CDR3 is 13 amino acids. Germline CDR1 and CDR2: SSHAT and FNYEAQ (reference sequence). This sample is part of a study of cytomegalovirus exposure and HLA in healthy donors. Overall study: T cells numbering about 200 million yielded some 110 million unique TCR beta sequences in an earlier analysis.

Points from the study as a whole: Some segments of the V type, notably TRBV6-2 and TRBV6-3, were excluded as indistinguishable. Further analysis was carried out later, and it showed several of the most significant clusters appearing linked to common viral pathogens.

This PCR relied on a set of 60 Vbeta primers and 13 Jbeta primers. The method was immunoSEQ multiplex PCR; TCRdb's version includes in-frame clones alone and lacks a portion of them. This sample has 120,000 or so clones, with about four fifths found just once. Sequencing was done on a sample of PBMCs. This receptor was obtained from a woman in her 40s in good health and CMV-seropositive. The gene calls are TRBV7-7 and TRBJ2-1; D is ambiguous. This CDR3 reads CASSLDSLDEQFF. The DNA for the CDR3 is TGTGCTAGCAGCTTAGATAGCCTAGATGAGCAGTTCTTC.